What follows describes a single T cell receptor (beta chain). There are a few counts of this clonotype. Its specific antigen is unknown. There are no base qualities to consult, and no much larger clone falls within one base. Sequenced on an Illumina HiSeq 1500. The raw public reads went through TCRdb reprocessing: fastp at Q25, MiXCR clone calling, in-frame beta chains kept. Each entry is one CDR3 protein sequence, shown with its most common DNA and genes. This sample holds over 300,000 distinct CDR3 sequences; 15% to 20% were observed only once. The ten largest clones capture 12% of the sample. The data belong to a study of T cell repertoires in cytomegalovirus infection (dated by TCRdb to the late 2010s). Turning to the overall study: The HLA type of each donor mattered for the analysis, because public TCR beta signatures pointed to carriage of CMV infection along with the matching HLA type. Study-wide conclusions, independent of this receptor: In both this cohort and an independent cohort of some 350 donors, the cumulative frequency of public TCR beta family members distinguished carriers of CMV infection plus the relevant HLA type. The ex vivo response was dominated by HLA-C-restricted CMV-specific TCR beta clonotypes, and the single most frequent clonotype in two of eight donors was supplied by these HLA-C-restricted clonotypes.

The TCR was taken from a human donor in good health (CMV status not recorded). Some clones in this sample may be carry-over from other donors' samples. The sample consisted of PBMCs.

The CDR3 region has the sequence CASSSSLIWNYEQYF. The DNA sequence follows: TGTGCCAGCAGTTCGTCATTGATATGGAACTACGAGCAGTACTTC. The receptor chain draws on TRBV28 and TRBJ2-7; the D gene is unclear. The germline V gene specifies MDHEN as CDR1 and SYDVKM as CDR2. V and J are truncated by 4 bases and 3 bases respectively, leaving an intervening sequence of 16 bases. Including the terminal cysteine and phenylalanine, the CDR3 comprises 15 residues. The CDR3 DNA has 45 bases and is translated from base 1.